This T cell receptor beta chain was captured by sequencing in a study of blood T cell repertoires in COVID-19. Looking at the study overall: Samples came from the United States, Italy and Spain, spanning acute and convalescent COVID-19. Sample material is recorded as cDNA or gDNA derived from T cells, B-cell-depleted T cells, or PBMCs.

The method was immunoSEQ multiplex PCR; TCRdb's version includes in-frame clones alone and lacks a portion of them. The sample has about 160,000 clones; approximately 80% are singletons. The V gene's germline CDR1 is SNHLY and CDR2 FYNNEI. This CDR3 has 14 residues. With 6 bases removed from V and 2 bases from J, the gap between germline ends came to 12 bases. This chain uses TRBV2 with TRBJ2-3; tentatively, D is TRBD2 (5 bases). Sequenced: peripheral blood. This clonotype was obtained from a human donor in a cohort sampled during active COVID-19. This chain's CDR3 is CASRRTGYTDTQYF. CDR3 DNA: TGTGCCAGCAGGAGGACTGGATACACAGATACGCAGTATTTT. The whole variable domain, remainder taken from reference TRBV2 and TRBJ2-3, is EPEVTQTPSHQVTQMGQEVILRCVPISNHLYFYWYRQILGQKVEFLVSFYNNEISEKSEIFDDQFSVERPDGSNFTLKIRSTKLEDSAMYFCASRRTGYTDTQYFGPGTRLTVL.